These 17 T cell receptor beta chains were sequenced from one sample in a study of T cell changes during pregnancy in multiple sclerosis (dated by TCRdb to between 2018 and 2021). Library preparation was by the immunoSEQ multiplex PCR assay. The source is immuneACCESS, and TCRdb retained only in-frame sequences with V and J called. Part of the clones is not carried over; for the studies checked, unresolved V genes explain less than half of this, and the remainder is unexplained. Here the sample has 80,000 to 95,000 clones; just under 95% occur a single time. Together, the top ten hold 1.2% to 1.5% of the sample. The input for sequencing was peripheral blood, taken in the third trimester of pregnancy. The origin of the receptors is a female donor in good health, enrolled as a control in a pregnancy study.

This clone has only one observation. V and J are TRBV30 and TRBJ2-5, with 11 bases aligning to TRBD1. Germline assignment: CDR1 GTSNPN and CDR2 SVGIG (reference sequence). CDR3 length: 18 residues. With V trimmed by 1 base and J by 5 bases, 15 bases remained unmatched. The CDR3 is CAWSGTGGGFGLGETQYF. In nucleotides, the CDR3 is TGTGCCTGGAGTGGGACAGGGGGCGGTTTTGGACTGGGGGAGACCCAGTACTTC.

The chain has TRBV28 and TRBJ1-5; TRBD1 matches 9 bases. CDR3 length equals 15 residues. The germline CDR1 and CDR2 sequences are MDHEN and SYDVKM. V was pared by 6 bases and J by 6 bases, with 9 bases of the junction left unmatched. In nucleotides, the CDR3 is TGTGCCAGCAGACAGGGACAGGGAATTACTCAGCCCCAGCATTTT. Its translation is CASRQGQGITQPQHF.

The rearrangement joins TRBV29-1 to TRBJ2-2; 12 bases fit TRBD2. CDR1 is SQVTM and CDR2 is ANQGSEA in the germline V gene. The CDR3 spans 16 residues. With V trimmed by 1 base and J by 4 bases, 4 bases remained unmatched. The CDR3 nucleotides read TGCAGCGTTGAAGCGGCTAGCGGGAGGGGCACCGGGGAGCTGTTTTTT. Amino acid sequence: CSVEAASGRGTGELFF.

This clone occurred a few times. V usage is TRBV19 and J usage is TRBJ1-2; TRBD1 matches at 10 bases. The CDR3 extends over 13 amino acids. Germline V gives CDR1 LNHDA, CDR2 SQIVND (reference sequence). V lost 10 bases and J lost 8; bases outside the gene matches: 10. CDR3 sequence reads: CATHGTGVGGYTF. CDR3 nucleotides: TGTGCCACCCACGGGACAGGGGTTGGCGGCTACACCTTC.

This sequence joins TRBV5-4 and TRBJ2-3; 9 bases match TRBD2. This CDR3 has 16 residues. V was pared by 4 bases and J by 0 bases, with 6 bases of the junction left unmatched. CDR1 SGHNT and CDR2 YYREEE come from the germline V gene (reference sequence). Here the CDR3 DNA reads TGTGCCAGCAGCAGGGGACTAGCAGGCAGCACAGATACGCAGTATTTT. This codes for CASSRGLAGSTDTQYF. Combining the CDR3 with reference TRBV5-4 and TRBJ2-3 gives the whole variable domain ETGVTQSPTHLIKTRGQQVTLRCSSQSGHNTVSWYQQALGQGPQFIFQYYREEENGRGNFPPRFSGLQFPNYSSELNVNALELDDSALYLCASSRGLAGSTDTQYFGPGTRLTVL.

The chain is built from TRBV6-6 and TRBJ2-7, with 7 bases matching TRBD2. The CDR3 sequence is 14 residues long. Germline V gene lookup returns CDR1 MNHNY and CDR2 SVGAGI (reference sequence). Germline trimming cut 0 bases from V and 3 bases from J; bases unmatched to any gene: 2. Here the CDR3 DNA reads TGTGCCAGCAGTTACTCGAGGGACTACTACGAGCAGTACTTC. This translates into CASSYSRDYYEQYF.

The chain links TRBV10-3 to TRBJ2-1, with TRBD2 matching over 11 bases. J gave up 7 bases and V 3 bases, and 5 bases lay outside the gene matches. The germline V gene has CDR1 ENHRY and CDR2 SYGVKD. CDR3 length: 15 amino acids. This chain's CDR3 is CAISELLAGVNEQFF. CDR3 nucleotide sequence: TGTGCCATCAGTGAATTACTAGCGGGAGTGAATGAGCAGTTCTTC.

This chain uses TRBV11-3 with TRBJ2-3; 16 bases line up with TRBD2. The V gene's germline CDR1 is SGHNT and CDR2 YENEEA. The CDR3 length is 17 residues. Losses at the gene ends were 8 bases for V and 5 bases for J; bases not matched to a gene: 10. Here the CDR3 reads CASSAGLAGGPGDTQYF. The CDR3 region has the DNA TGTGCCAGCTCGGCGGGACTAGCGGGAGGGCCGGGAGATACGCAGTATTTT.

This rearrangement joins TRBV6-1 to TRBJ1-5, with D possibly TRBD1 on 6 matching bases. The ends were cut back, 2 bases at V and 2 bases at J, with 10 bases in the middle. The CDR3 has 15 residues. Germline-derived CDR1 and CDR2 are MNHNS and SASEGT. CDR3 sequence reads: CASSESGVGNQPQHF. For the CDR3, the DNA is TGTGCCAGCAGTGAATCAGGGGTCGGCAATCAGCCCCAGCATTTT.

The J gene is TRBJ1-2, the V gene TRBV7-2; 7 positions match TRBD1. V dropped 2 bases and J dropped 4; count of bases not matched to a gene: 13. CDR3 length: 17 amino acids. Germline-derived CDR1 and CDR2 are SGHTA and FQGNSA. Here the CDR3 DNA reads TGTGCCAGCAGCTTACCCCGACAGGGTCACTCCCTCTATGGCTACACCTTC. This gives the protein CASSLPRQGHSLYGYTF. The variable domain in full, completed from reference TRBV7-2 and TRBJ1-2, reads GAGVSQSPSNKVTEKGKDVELRCDPISGHTALYWYRQSLGQGLEFLIYFQGNSAPDKSGLPSDRFSAERTGGSVSTLTIQRTQQEDSAVYLCASSLPRQGHSLYGYTFGSGTRLTVV.

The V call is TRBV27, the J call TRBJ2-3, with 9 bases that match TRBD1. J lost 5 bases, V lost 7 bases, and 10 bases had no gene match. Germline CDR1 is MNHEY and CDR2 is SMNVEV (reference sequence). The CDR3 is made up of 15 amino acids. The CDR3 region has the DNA TGTGCCAGCACCCGATTGGGACAGGGTTTAGATACGCAGTATTTT. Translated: CASTRLGQGLDTQYF.

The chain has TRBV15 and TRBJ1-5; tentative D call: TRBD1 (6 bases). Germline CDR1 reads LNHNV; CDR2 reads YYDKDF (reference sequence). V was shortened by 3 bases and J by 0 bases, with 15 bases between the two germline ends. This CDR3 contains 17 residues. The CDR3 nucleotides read TGTGCCACCAGCAGTTTTCCACAGGGATATAGCAATCAGCCCCAGCATTTT. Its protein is CATSSFPQGYSNQPQHF.

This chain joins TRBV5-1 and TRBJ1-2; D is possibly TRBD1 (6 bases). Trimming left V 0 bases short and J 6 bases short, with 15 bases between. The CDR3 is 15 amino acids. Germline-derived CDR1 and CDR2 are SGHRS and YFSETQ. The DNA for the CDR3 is TGCGCCAGCAGCTTGGTTCTGGGGGCGCCGAATGGCTACACCTTC. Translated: CASSLVLGAPNGYTF.

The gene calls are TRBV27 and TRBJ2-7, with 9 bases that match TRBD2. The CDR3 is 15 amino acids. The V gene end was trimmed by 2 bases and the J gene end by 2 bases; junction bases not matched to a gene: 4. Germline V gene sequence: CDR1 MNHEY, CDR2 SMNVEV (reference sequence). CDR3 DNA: TGTGCCAGCAGTTTAGGGCTAGCGGGAACCTACGAGCAGTACTTC. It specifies CASSLGLAGTYEQYF.

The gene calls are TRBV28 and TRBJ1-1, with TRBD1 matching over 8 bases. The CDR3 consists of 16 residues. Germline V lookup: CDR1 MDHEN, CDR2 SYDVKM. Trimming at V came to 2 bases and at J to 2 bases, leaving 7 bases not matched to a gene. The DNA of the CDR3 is TGTGCCAGCAGTTTAATCGGGACAGGTCCCAACACTGAAGCTTTCTTT. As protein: CASSLIGTGPNTEAFF.

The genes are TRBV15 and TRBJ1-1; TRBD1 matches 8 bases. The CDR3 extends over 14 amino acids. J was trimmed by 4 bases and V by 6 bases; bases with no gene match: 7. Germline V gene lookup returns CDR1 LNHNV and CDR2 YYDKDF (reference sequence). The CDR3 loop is CATSLDRGGTEAFF. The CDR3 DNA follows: TGTGCCACCAGTCTCGACAGGGGAGGCACTGAAGCTTTCTTT.

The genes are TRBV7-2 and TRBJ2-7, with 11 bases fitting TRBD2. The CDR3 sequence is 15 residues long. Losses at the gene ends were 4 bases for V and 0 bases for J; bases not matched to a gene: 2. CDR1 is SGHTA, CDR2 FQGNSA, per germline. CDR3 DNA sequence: TGTGCCAGCAGCTGGGGGACTAGCGGCTCCTACGAGCAGTACTTC. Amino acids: CASSWGTSGSYEQYF.